The next 28 T cell receptor beta chains were all read from a single sample in a study of T cells in Graves' hyperthyroidism and ophthalmopathy. Authors of the study amplified TCR beta CDR3 regions from RNA transcripts. A set of HTBI primers served as the primers for a first-round RT-PCR of the TCR CDR3. TCRdb analysed the multiplex PCR reads with MiXCR anew, one entry per CDR3 protein. Of 300,000 to 400,000 distinct CDR3 sequences in the sample, less than 15% were seen once. The sample was blood. The source is a woman aged 18-35 years with Graves' hyperthyroidism.

V is TRBV6-1 and J is TRBJ2-2; D remains ambiguous. Trimming shortened V by 4 bases and J by 13 bases, and 16 bases separated the two germline ends. The CDR3 contains 13 residues. Germline V lookup: CDR1 MNHNS, CDR2 SASEGT. The CDR3 DNA reads TGTGCCAGCAGTGGGGCCTCCAAGGGCACGCTGTTTTTT. Its translation: CASSGASKGTLFF.

This clonotype was recorded many times. V and J are TRBV7-9 and TRBJ2-3; D could derive from TRBD1 or TRBD2 (5 bases each). This CDR3 has 16 residues. V was pared by 4 bases and J by 0 bases, with 14 bases between. CDR1 is SEHNR, CDR2 FQNEAQ, per germline (reference sequence). The CDR3 bases are TGTGCCAGCAGCTACCAAAGGGACCCAAGCACAGATACGCAGTATTTT. Its protein is CASSYQRDPSTDTQYF.

This clonotype has at least ten counts. The chain recombines TRBV7-2 with TRBJ2-3, with no clear D. V was trimmed by 5 bases and J by 0 bases, leaving 6 bases between them. Germline V gene data show CDR1 as SGHTA and CDR2 as FQGNSA. This CDR3 has 13 amino acids. The CDR3 bases are TGTGCCAGCAGCCACCCTAGCACAGATACGCAGTATTTT. Encoded protein: CASSHPSTDTQYF.

This clonotype was found a few times. The chain recombines TRBV20-1 with TRBJ2-3; weak D call: TRBD1 (5 bases). Trimming shortened V by 5 bases and J by 3 bases, and 18 bases separated the two germline ends. This CDR3 comprises 15 residues. Germline V lookup: CDR1 DFQATT, CDR2 SNEGSKA (reference sequence). CDR3 DNA sequence: TGCAGTGCTGTCACTCAGGGTTTGGCAACAGATACGCAGTATTTT. Translated, it gives CSAVTQGLATDTQYF.

Ten or more counts support this clonotype. The rearrangement links TRBV7-9 to TRBJ2-4; D unresolved. Germline lookup yields CDR1 SEHNR and CDR2 FQNEAQ (reference sequence). V shed 5 bases and J shed 3 bases, with 11 bases lying between them. The CDR3 sequence is 14 residues long. The CDR3 nucleotides read TGTGCCAGCAGCCCCCGGACGGACAAAAACATTCAGTACTTC. It specifies CASSPRTDKNIQYF.

The rearrangement uses TRBV5-6 and TRBJ1-5; TRBD1 matches at 8 bases. Looked up from germline, CDR1 is SGHDT and CDR2 is YYEEEE. The CDR3 length is 18 residues. The trim removed 6 bases at V and 0 bases at J, leaving 14 bases unmatched. The CDR3 DNA follows: TGTGCCAGCACCCCTTCTCCTCTCGACAGGGGTAGCAATCAGCCCCAGCATTTT. Translation: CASTPSPLDRGSNQPQHF.

This clonotype was seen many times. The chain uses TRBV6-6 and TRBJ2-7; D is perhaps TRBD2 (6 bases). Trimming pared 2 bases from V and 0 bases from J, leaving 11 bases between. Germline V gives CDR1 MNHNY, CDR2 SVGAGI (reference sequence). This CDR3 is 15 amino acids long. CDR3 in amino acids: CASSYKAGSSYEQYF. The CDR3 nucleotides are TGTGCCAGCAGTTACAAGGCGGGGAGCTCCTACGAGCAGTACTTC.

This clonotype was recorded at least ten times. The chain has TRBV28 and TRBJ1-2; D gene uncertain. The germline V and J ends were trimmed by 6 bases and 8 bases, with 13 bases remaining between them. There are 12 residues in the CDR3. From germline, CDR1 is MDHEN and CDR2 SYDVKM. CDR3 nucleotide sequence: TGTGCCAGCAGCCCTCGAAGTAGGGGCTACACCTTC. Its protein is CASSPRSRGYTF.

This clonotype occurred many times. This rearrangement joins TRBV6-4 to TRBJ2-1; a weak D match, TRBD1 (5 bases). With 3 bases removed from V and 2 bases from J, the gap between germline ends came to 11 bases. The germline V gene encodes CDR1 MRHNA and CDR2 SNTAGT. This CDR3 contains 15 residues. The CDR3 sequence is CASSEDQGTYNEQFF. DNA of the CDR3: TGTGCCAGCAGTGAAGATCAGGGCACCTACAATGAGCAGTTCTTC.

This clonotype was seen ten or more times. V gene TRBV6-2 or TRBV6-3 combines with J gene TRBJ2-1; 11 bases fit TRBD2. V lost 5 bases and J lost 6; bases outside the gene matches: 12. The germline gives CDR1 MNHEY, CDR2 SVGEGT. The CDR3 runs 17 residues. Written as DNA, the CDR3 is TGTGCCAGCAGTCTGCCCCATAGCGGGAGGGCCCTCAATGAGCAGTTCTTC. Residues: CASSLPHSGRALNEQFF.

As regards this clonotype: With a much larger clone just one base away, this may be a read error. The rearrangement uses TRBV7-3 and TRBJ2-5; 10 bases match TRBD1. Germline CDR1 is SGHTA and CDR2 is FQGTGA. The CDR3 is 15 amino acids. CDR3 coding DNA: TGTGCCAACAGCTCCGATCCGGGACAGGGGGAGACCCAGTACTTC. Its translation is CANSSDPGQGETQYF.

V gene TRBV20-1 combines with J gene TRBJ1-5; 7 positions match TRBD1. Germline loops: CDR1 DFQATT, CDR2 SNEGSKA (reference sequence). The length of the CDR3 is 14 residues. V lost 3 bases and J lost 1; bases outside the gene matches: 3. The CDR3 coding sequence is TGCAGTGCTAGGAAGACAGGGAGCAATCAGCCCCAGCATTTT. Protein product: CSARKTGSNQPQHF.

This clonotype was detected only a few times. The chain combines TRBV10-3 with TRBJ2-2; D is undetermined. V lost 4 bases and J lost 0, with 9 bases in between. CDR3 length: 15 amino acids. CDR1 and CDR2 from the germline V gene are ENHRY and SYGVKD. The chain's CDR3 is CAISVQSSNTGELFF. The CDR3 coding sequence is TGTGCCATCAGTGTCCAGAGTTCGAACACCGGGGAGCTGTTTTTT.

Ten or more counts support this clonotype. The chain combines TRBV7-2 with TRBJ2-5, with 10 bases aligning to TRBD2. The J segment lost 7 bases and the V segment lost 4 bases, leaving 12 bases of the junction unmatched. The CDR3 has 16 residues. Germline CDR1 and CDR2: SGHTA and FQGNSA. CDR3 protein: CASSSEVAGGYSTQYF. The CDR3 region has the DNA TGTGCCAGCAGCTCCGAAGTAGCGGGAGGATATTCGACCCAGTACTTC. The full variable domain, rest sourced from reference TRBV7-2 and TRBJ2-5, is GAGVSQSPSNKVTEKGKDVELRCDPISGHTALYWYRQSLGQGLEFLIYFQGNSAPDKSGLPSDRFSAERTGGSVSTLTIQRTQQEDSAVYLCASSSEVAGGYSTQYFGPGTRLLVL.

Notes on this clonotype: Compared with germline, one end of the junction differs, possibly owing to a read error. The genes are TRBV18 and TRBJ2-2; maybe TRBD2 (5 bases). This CDR3 has 14 amino acids. Germline loops: CDR1 KGHSH, CDR2 LQKENI. In nucleotides, the CDR3 is TGTGCCAGCTCACCAGACCCAAACACCGGGGAGCCGTTTTTT. Translation: CASSPDPNTGEPFF. The variable domain in full, completed from reference TRBV18 and TRBJ2-2, reads NAGVMQNPRHLVRRRGQEARLRCSPMKGHSHVYWYRQLPEEGLKFMVYLQKENIIDESGMPKERFSAEFPKEGPSILRIQQVVRGDSAAYFCASSPDPNTGEPFFGEGSRLTVL.

This chain joins TRBV4-3 and TRBJ1-5; maybe TRBD1 (6 bases). This CDR3 contains 15 residues. The germline V gene encodes CDR1 LGHNA and CDR2 YSLEER. Trimming took off 1 base at V and 4 bases at J, with 11 bases between the two ends. DNA for the CDR3: TGCGCCAGCAGCCAAGGTACAGGGAGGAATCAGCCCCAGCATTTT. It specifies CASSQGTGRNQPQHF.

This clonotype showed up just a few times. This sequence joins TRBV7-9 and TRBJ1-1, with D perhaps TRBD1 (5 bases). Germline values: CDR1 SEHNR, CDR2 FQNEAQ (reference sequence). The V gene lost 1 base and the J gene lost 4 bases, with 16 bases spanning the gap. The CDR3 sequence is 16 residues long. In DNA form, the CDR3 reads TGTGCCAGCAGCTTAGTGGGCAGAGGGGCTGGCACTGAAGCTTTCTTT. Translated, it gives CASSLVGRGAGTEAFF.

This clonotype was observed many times. The chain combines TRBV7-2 with TRBJ2-2; D is possibly TRBD2 (6 bases). V lost 2 bases, J lost 2 bases, and 12 bases lay in between. This CDR3 has 16 amino acids. Looked up from germline, CDR1 is SGHTA and CDR2 is FQGNSA. This chain's CDR3 is CASSLPGTSNTGELFF. CDR3 bases: TGTGCCAGCAGCTTACCCGGGACTTCCAACACCGGGGAGCTGTTTTTT.

This clonotype has only a few counts. The rearrangement joins TRBV6-1 to TRBJ2-6; D ambiguous. The CDR3 covers 15 residues. Germline-derived CDR1 and CDR2 are MNHNS and SASEGT. Trimming shortened V by 8 bases and J by 0 bases, and 11 bases separated the two germline ends. The CDR3 protein is CASQRILSGANVLTF. CDR3 in DNA: TGTGCCAGCCAGCGCATTCTCTCTGGGGCCAACGTCCTGACTTTC.

This clonotype appeared many times. CDR3 DNA sequence: TGTGCCAGCTCACCACCGGGGCAGGGACGGGAAAAACTGTTTTTT. Residues: CASSPPGQGREKLFF. The chain combines TRBV18 with TRBJ1-4; maybe TRBD1 (5 bases). Trimming cost V 0 bases and J 8 bases, with 13 bases left between them. CDR3 length: 15 residues. Looked up from germline, CDR1 is KGHSH and CDR2 is LQKENI.

This clonotype occurred many times. The genes are TRBV19 and TRBJ1-5; 7 bases agree with TRBD1. The CDR3 consists of 13 residues. The junction had 8 bases not matched to a gene; V was cut back by 8 bases and J by 7 bases. CDR1 and CDR2 from the germline V gene are LNHDA and SQIVND (reference sequence). The CDR3 bases are TGTGCCAGTGGTGGGGACAGAGAGCAGCCCCAGCATTTT. It codes for CASGGDREQPQHF. The variable domain in full, completed from reference TRBV19 and TRBJ1-5, reads DGGITQSPKYLFRKEGQNVTLSCEQNLNHDAMYWYRQDPGQGLRLIYYSQIVNDFQKGDIAEGYSVSREKKESFPLTVTSAQKNPTAFYLCASGGDREQPQHFGDGTRLSIL.

This clonotype was seen more than once but under ten times. This chain uses TRBV30 with TRBJ2-1, with 7 bases identical to TRBD2. This CDR3 has 14 residues. Trimming removed 7 bases from V and 10 bases from J; junction bases left unmatched: 16. Germline CDR1 reads GTSNPN; CDR2 reads SVGIG (reference sequence). The CDR3 sequence is CALDGRESVWEQFF. The DNA of the CDR3 is TGTGCCTTGGATGGGCGGGAGAGTGTGTGGGAGCAGTTCTTC. The full variable domain, with the rest looked up from reference TRBV30 and TRBJ2-1, is SQTIHQWPATLVQPVGSPLSLECTVEGTSNPNLYWYRQAAGRGLQLLFYSVGIGQISSEVPQNLSASRPQDRQFILSSKKLLLSDSGFYLCALDGRESVWEQFFGPGTRLTVL.

In its sample, this clonotype was seen many times. This chain links TRBV12-3 or TRBV12-4 with TRBJ1-1, with D unclear. V gave up 0 bases and J gave up 8 bases, with 10 bases separating them. The CDR3 runs to 13 residues. DNA for the CDR3: TGTGCCAGCAGTTTAGCCGGTTCGGTAGAAGCTTTCTTT. It yields the protein CASSLAGSVEAFF.

This clonotype was found a few times. V is TRBV14 and J is TRBJ2-7; D not resolved. This CDR3 is 14 amino acids long. Trimming pared 3 bases from V and 2 bases from J, leaving 11 bases between. From germline, CDR1 is SGHDN and CDR2 FVKESK. The CDR3 DNA reads as TGTGCCAGCAGCCATCTAACTCCCCCCTACGAGCAGTACTTC. Amino acid sequence: CASSHLTPPYEQYF.

This clonotype was detected ten times or more. J is TRBJ2-1 and V is TRBV20-1; D is possibly TRBD1 (5 bases). Trimming cost V 3 bases and J 2 bases, with 11 bases left between them. The CDR3 is made up of 14 amino acids. Germline CDR1 and CDR2: DFQATT and SNEGSKA (reference sequence). This chain's CDR3 is CSASSGATYNEQFF. The CDR3 DNA is TGCAGTGCTAGCTCTGGGGCTACCTACAATGAGCAGTTCTTC.

There are a few counts of this clonotype. The V call is TRBV9, the J call TRBJ2-1, with 12 bases identical to TRBD2. The CDR3 is 19 residues long. Germline assignment: CDR1 SGDLS and CDR2 YYNGEE. J lost 8 bases, V lost 4 bases, and 19 bases had no gene match. In DNA form, the CDR3 reads TGTGCCAGCAGCCAGGTATGGGCTAGCGGGGGGGCCCATTCGGATGAGCAGTTCTTC. Translated: CASSQVWASGGAHSDEQFF. The variable domain in full, with the rest retrieved from reference TRBV9 and TRBJ2-1, is DSGVTQTPKHLITATGQRVTLRCSPRSGDLSVYWYQQSLDQGLQFLIQYYNGEERAKGNILERFSAQQFPDLHSELNLSSLELGDSALYFCASSQVWASGGAHSDEQFFGPGTRLTVL.

This clonotype was seen at least ten times. The rearrangement links TRBV2 to TRBJ1-6; D unresolved. V lost 3 bases, J lost 3 bases, and 0 bases lay in between. Germline values: CDR1 SNHLY, CDR2 FYNNEI. The CDR3 extends over 12 amino acids. CDR3 in amino acids: CASSDYNSPLHF. CDR3 nucleotides: TGTGCCAGCAGTGACTATAATTCACCCCTCCACTTT.

J is TRBJ2-2 and V is TRBV6-1; 7 bases are a match to TRBD1. Germline CDR1 reads MNHNS; CDR2 reads SASEGT. CDR3 length: 15 residues. The trim removed 8 bases at V and 1 base at J, leaving 7 bases unmatched. In nucleotides, the CDR3 is TGTGCCAGCCGGGGACAGACCCTGAACACCGGGGAGCTGTTTTTT. Translation gives CASRGQTLNTGELFF.